A single sample is the source of the 5 T cell receptor beta chains below, sequenced in a study of blood T cell repertoires in COVID-19. Sequencing used immunoSEQ multiplex PCR; TCRdb keeps in-frame clones, though not all of them. This sample has fewer than 250,000 clones, with roughly nine tenths found just once. The sample was peripheral blood. Receptors were obtained from a man between 65 and 80 years old with acute or convalescent COVID-19.

This rearrangement joins TRBV29-1 to TRBJ2-2; possible D gene TRBD1, 6 bases. The V end lost 7 bases, the J end lost 1 base, and 13 bases lay between the germline ends. CDR1 SQVTM and CDR2 ANQGSEA come from the germline V gene. This CDR3 has 14 amino acids. The CDR3 nucleotides are TGCAGCGCCAGTCCACAGGGGAACACCGGGGAGCTGTTTTTT. It translates to CSASPQGNTGELFF.

For this clone: Other DNA sequences of this sample code for an identical CDR3. V usage is TRBV5-1 and J usage is TRBJ1-5; possible D gene TRBD1, 5 bases. CDR1 is SGHRS and CDR2 is YFSETQ in the germline V gene. CDR3 length: 14 residues. V lost 1 base and J 2 bases, leaving 7 bases between the germline ends. CDR3 in amino acids: CASSLQGGNQPQHF. The DNA for the CDR3 is TGCGCCAGCAGCTTGCAAGGGGGCAATCAGCCCCAGCATTTT.

V gene TRBV6-5 combines with J gene TRBJ2-3, with 10 bases matching TRBD2. Per the germline V gene, CDR1 is MNHEY and CDR2 is SVGAGI. The CDR3 consists of 15 residues. V shed 2 bases and J 5 bases; nucleotides not matched to a gene: 4. CDR3 nucleotides: TGTGCCAGCAGTTACGCTAGCGGGAGCGGAGATACGCAGTATTTT. Encoded protein: CASSYASGSGDTQYF.

This clone was recorded once. V gene TRBV10-3 combines with J gene TRBJ2-7; no clear D gene. Germline CDR1 reads ENHRY; CDR2 reads SYGVKD. The CDR3 is made up of 14 amino acids. The V gene lost 10 bases and the J gene lost 3 bases, with 19 bases spanning the gap. The DNA for the CDR3 is TGTGCCAGCGGCGAGTTGAGCTTCAACTACGAGCAGTACTTC. Its translation: CASGELSFNYEQYF.

This clone was seen just once. The J gene is TRBJ2-5, the V gene TRBV6-1; D is uncertain. This CDR3 has 13 residues. Germline loops: CDR1 MNHNS, CDR2 SASEGT. V was clipped by 2 bases and J by 4 bases, with 8 bases between them. CDR3 in DNA: TGTGCCAGCAGTGAAATCAGGCGAGAGACCCAGTACTTC. Amino acid sequence: CASSEIRRETQYF.